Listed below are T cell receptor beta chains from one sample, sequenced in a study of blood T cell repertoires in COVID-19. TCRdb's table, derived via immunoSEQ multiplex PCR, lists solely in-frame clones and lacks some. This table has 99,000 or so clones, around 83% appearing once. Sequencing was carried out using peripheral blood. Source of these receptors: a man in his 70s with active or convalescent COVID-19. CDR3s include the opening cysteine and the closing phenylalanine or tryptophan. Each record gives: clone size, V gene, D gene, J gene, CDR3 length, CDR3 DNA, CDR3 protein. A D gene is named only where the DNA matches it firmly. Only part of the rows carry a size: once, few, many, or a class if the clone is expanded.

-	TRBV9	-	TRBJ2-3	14	TGTGCCAGCAGCGTACTGCCGGGGAAAGATACGCAGTATTTT	CASSVLPGKDTQYF
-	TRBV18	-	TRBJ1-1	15	TGTGCCAGCTCACCCAGAGGGCAGGCGGACACTGAAGCTTTCTTT	CASSPRGQADTEAFF
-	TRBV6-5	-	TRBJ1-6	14	TGTGCCAGCAGTCAGGGATCCCTGGACTCACCCCTCCACTTT	CASSQGSLDSPLHF
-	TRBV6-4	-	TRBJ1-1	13	TGTGCCAGCAGCTCCCAGGTAAACACTGAAGCTTTCTTT	CASSSQVNTEAFF
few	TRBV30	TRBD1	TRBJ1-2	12	TGTGCCTGGGGACAGGGGGCGGGTGGCTACACCTTC	CAWGQGAGGYTF
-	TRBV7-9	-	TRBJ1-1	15	TGTGCCAGCAGCTTAGCTTCGGGTGTTATCACTGAAGCTTTCTTT	CASSLASGVITEAFF
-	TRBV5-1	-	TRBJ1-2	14	TGCGCCAGCAGCCCGACAGTGAGTAACTATGGCTACACCTTC	CASSPTVSNYGYTF
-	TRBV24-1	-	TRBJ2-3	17	TGTGCCACCAGTGATCCCTCCGGACTTTCTAGCACAGATACGCAGTATTTT	CATSDPSGLSSTDTQYF
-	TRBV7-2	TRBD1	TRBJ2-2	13	TGTGCCAGCAGGGACAGGGGCGCCGGGGAGCTGTTTTTT	CASRDRGAGELFF
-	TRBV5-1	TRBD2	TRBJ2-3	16	TGCGCCAGCAGCTTACGCGCGGGGGGGCTGGCAGATACGCAGTATTTT	CASSLRAGGLADTQYF
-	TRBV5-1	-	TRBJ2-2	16	TGCGCCAGCAGCTTGATGGGGACTTTAAACACCGGGGAGCTGTTTTTT	CASSLMGTLNTGELFF
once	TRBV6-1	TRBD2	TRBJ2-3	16	TGTGCCAGCAGTGAAGCAGGCGGGAGATTAGCAGATACGCAGTATTTT	CASSEAGGRLADTQYF
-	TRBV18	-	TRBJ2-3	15	TGTGCCAGCTCCTCATCCACAGGTCACGCAGATACGCAGTATTTT	CASSSSTGHADTQYF
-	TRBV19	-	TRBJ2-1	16	TGTGCCAGTAGTATAGTTGGGACTCCCGACCTGAATGAGCAGTTCTTC	CASSIVGTPDLNEQFF
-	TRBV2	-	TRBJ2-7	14	TGTGCCAGCAGTGAATTGTCAGGGAGGAAGGAGCAGTACTTC	CASSELSGRKEQYF
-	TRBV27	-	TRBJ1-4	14	TGTGCCAGCAGTTTAGGGGGGACTAATGAAAAACTGTTTTTT	CASSLGGTNEKLFF
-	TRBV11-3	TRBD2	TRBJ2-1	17	TGTGCCAGCAGCGAGGAGCCGGGGGGGAGTGGTTACAATGAGCAGTTCTTC	CASSEEPGGSGYNEQFF
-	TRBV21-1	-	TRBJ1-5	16	TGTGCCAGCAGCATAGGGAACAGGGGGTTTAGTCAGCCCCAGCATTTT	CASSIGNRGFSQPQHF
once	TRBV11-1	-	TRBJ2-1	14	TGTGCCAGCAGCTTAGGAGGGTCGTCGAATGAGCAGTTCTTC	CASSLGGSSNEQFF
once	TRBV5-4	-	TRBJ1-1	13	TGTGCCAGCAGCTTGCAGAGGAGAACTGAAGCTTTCTTT	CASSLQRRTEAFF
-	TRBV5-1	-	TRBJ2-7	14	TGCGCCAGCAGCACGGACAGCAGCTCCTACGAGCAGTACTTC	CASSTDSSSYEQYF
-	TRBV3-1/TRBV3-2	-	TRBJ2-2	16	TGTGCCAGCAGCCAAGTCCCCAGCGAGAACACCGGGGAGCTGTTTTTT	CASSQVPSENTGELFF
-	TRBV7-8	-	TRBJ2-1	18	TGTGCCAGCAGCTTAGCGGCGGCTAGCCTGCATACCTACAATGAGCAGTTCTTC	CASSLAAASLHTYNEQFF
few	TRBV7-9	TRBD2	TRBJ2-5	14	TGTGCCAGCAGAAGCGGGGGCCTCCAAGAGACCCAGTACTTC	CASRSGGLQETQYF
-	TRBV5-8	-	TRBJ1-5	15	TGTGCCAGCAGCTCCAACGACAGGTCCAATCAGCCCCAGCATTTT	CASSSNDRSNQPQHF
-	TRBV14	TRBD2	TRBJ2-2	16	TGTGCCAGCAGCTTGGGACTAGCGGCGAACACCGGGGAGCTGTTTTTT	CASSLGLAANTGELFF
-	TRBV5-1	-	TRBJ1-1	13	TGCGCCAGCAGCTTCTCGATGCGGACTGAAGCTTTCTTT	CASSFSMRTEAFF
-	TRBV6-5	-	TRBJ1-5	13	TGTGCCGGGGGGGATAGTCCAAATCAGCCCCAGCATTTT	CAGGDSPNQPQHF
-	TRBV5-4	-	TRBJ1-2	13	TGTGCCAGCAGACAGGGAGAAAACTATGGCTACACCTTC	CASRQGENYGYTF
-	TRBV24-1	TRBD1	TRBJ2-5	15	TGTGCCACCAGTGATCCAGGACAGGGCACCGAGACCCAGTACTTC	CATSDPGQGTETQYF
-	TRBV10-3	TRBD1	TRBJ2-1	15	TGTGCCATCAGGAGGGACAGGAGAGATAACAATGAGCAGTTCTTC	CAIRRDRRDNNEQFF
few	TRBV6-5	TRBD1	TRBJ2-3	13	TGTGCCAGCCGGACAGGGTACACAGATACGCAGTATTTT	CASRTGYTDTQYF
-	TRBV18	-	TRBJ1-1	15	TGTGCCAGCTCACTCGGGCGGCAGGGGAACACTGAAGCTTTCTTT	CASSLGRQGNTEAFF
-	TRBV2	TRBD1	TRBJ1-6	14	TGTGCCAGCGGACGCGGACAGGGTAATTCACCCCTCCACTTT	CASGRGQGNSPLHF
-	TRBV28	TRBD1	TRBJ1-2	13	TGTGCCAGCAGTCCGACAGGGTCGGATGGCTACACCTTC	CASSPTGSDGYTF
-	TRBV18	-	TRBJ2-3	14	TGTGCCAGCTCACCACTAGCTGTCACAGATACGCAGTATTTT	CASSPLAVTDTQYF
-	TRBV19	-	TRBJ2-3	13	TGTGCCAGTAGTAAAGCCCGCACAGATACGCAGTATTTT	CASSKARTDTQYF
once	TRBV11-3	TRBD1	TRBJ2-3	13	TGTGCCAGCAGCATCACAGGGGTCGATACGCAGTATTTT	CASSITGVDTQYF
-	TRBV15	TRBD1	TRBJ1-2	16	TGTGCCACCAGCACCACCGACAGGGGGCGCTTGGATGGCTACACCTTC	CATSTTDRGRLDGYTF
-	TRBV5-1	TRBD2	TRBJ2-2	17	TGCGCCAGCAGCTTGTCCGGGACTAGCGGGGGCAGCGGGGAGCTGTTTTTT	CASSLSGTSGGSGELFF
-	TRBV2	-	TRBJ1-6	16	TGTGCCAGCAGGTCGAAAGGGGCCCCGATTAATTCACCCCTCCACTTT	CASRSKGAPINSPLHF
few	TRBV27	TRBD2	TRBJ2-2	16	TGTGCCAGCAGCCTTCGCCCTTGGGGGACTAGCGGGGAGCTGTTTTTT	CASSLRPWGTSGELFF
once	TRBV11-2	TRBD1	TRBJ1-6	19	TGTGCCAGCAGCTTGCTTCTAACAGGGGGATGGTCCTATAATTCACCCCTCCACTTT	CASSLLLTGGWSYNSPLHF
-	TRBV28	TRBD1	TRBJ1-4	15	TGTGCCAGCAGTTTATCGACAGGGGGGAATGAAAAACTGTTTTTT	CASSLSTGGNEKLFF
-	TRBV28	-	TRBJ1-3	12	TGTGCCAGCAGCGCCCGGGGGAACACCATATATTTT	CASSARGNTIYF
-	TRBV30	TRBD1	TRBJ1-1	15	TGTGCCTGGACCCCGGGACAGGGTATGAGAACTGAAGCTTTCTTT	CAWTPGQGMRTEAFF
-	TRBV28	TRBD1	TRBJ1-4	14	TGTGCCAGCAGGGCACAGGGGACTAATGAAAAACTGTTTTTT	CASRAQGTNEKLFF
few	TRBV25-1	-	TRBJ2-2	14	TGTGCCAGCAGTGAATATAGGAACACCGGGGAGCTGTTTTTT	CASSEYRNTGELFF
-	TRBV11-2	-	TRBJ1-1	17	TGTGCCAGCAGCTTTCGACAGGAGGTGACACTGAACACTGAAGCTTTCTTT	CASSFRQEVTLNTEAFF
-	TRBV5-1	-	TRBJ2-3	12	TGCGCCAGCAGCTTGGCCCAGGATACGCAGTATTTT	CASSLAQDTQYF
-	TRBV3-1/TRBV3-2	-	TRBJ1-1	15	TGTGCCAGCAGCCAAGGACCCTGGAGGAACACTGAAGCTTTCTTT	CASSQGPWRNTEAFF
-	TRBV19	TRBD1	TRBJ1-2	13	TGTGCCAGTATGCGGGACAGGGCATTGGGCTACACCTTC	CASMRDRALGYTF
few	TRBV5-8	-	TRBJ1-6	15	TGTGCCAGCAGCTTCGGACAGTCCTATAATTCACCCCTCCACTTT	CASSFGQSYNSPLHF
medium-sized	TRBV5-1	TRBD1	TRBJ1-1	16	TGCGCCAGCAGCTTGGGTGGACAGGGTAGTATTACTGAAGCTTTCTTT	CASSLGGQGSITEAFF
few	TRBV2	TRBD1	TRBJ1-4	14	TGTGCCAGCAGTGATGGGGACAGGGGCGAAAAACTGTTTTTT	CASSDGDRGEKLFF
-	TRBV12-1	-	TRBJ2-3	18	TGTGCCAGCAGCTTTCTAGCTAGCGGGGGGTCACGCACAGATACGCAGTATTTT	CASSFLASGGSRTDTQYF
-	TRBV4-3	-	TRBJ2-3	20	TGCGCCAGCAGCCAAGATATGGGCAGGGTAGGTTTCTCTAGCACAGATACGCAGTATTTT	CASSQDMGRVGFSSTDTQYF
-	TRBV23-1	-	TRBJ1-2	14	TGCGCCAGCAGTCCAAACGGGCGGCAGGGTCGCTACACCTTC	CASSPNGRQGRYTF
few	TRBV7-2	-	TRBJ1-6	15	TGTGCCAGCAGCTTAAACAGGGTTGGAAATTCACCCCTCCACTTT	CASSLNRVGNSPLHF
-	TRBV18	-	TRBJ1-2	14	TGTGCCAGCTCACTGGCAGATGAATACTATGGCTACACCTTC	CASSLADEYYGYTF